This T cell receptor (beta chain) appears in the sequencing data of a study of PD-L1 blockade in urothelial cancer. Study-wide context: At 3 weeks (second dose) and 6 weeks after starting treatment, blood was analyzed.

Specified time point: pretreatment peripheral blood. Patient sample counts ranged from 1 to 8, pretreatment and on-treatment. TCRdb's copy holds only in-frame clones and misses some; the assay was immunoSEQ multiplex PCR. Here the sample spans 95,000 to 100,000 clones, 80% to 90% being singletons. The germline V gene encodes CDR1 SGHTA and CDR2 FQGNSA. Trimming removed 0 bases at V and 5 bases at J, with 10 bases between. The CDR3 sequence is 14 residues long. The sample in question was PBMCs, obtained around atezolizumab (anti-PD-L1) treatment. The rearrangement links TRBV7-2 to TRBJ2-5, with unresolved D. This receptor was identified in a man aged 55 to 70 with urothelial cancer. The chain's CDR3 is CASSLALIGETQYF. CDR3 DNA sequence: TGTGCCAGCAGCTTAGCGCTGATCGGGGAGACCCAGTACTTC.